This T cell receptor (beta chain) was identified during a study of OX40 agonist ivuxolimab in advanced cancers. The overall study: Checkpoint inhibitors had been given previously to 40% of patients. Three patients got partial responses; one had hepatocellular carcinoma and two had cutaneous melanoma.

Individuals having autoimmune disease history or systemic immunosuppression were not enrolled. Germline CDR1 SNHLY, CDR2 FYNNEI. The CDR3 consists of 16 residues. Trimming cost V 3 bases and J 3 bases; bases outside gene matches: 5. Data came from immunoSEQ multiplex PCR; TCRdb stores just in-frame clones and leaves some out. Among approximately 15,000 clones listed, about four fifths were seen once. This receptor was taken from an adult with an advanced solid tumor such as melanoma, head and neck, liver or kidney cancer. The sample was CD4+ or CD8+ T cells sorted from blood, taken in a trial of the OX40 agonist ivuxolimab. This chain connects TRBV2 to TRBJ2-1; 10 bases are a match to TRBD2. DNA for the CDR3: TGTGCCAGCAGTGAGGCCAGACTAGCGGGCTACAATGAGCAGTTCTTC. Its protein product is CASSEARLAGYNEQFF.